The 7 T cell receptor beta chains below were found in one sample sequenced in a study of blood T cell repertoires in COVID-19. Clones were read by immunoSEQ multiplex PCR, and TCRdb kept only the in-frame ones, dropping some. The sample contains more than 80,000 clones, 70% to 90% of which appear only once. Sample: peripheral blood. Source of these receptors: a man aged 40-49 years with acute or convalescent COVID-19.

The V and J genes are TRBV11-2 and TRBJ2-1, with 11 bases aligning to TRBD2. Germline loops: CDR1 SGHAT, CDR2 FQNNGV. CDR3 length: 15 residues. With 6 bases clipped from V and 4 bases from J, the junction kept 5 bases outside the gene matches. The CDR3 reads CASRPRTSGYNEQFF. The CDR3 DNA reads TGTGCCAGCAGACCCAGGACTAGCGGGTACAATGAGCAGTTCTTC.

This rearrangement joins TRBV5-5 to TRBJ2-5, with D perhaps TRBD1 (5 bases). Trimming took 1 base from V and 1 from J, leaving 8 bases between them. CDR3 length equals 14 residues. CDR1 is SGHKS, CDR2 YYEKEE, per germline (reference sequence). The CDR3, as DNA: TGTGCCAGCAGCTTGACAGGTTCCCAAGAGACCCAGTACTTC. It codes for CASSLTGSQETQYF.

This chain uses TRBV5-1 with TRBJ2-6; D is perhaps TRBD2 (9 bases). Germline V lookup: CDR1 SGHRS, CDR2 YFSETQ. This CDR3 has 19 amino acids. Trimming pared 1 base from V and 4 bases from J, leaving 21 bases between. CDR3 coding DNA: TGCGCCAGCAGCTTGACAGGGGGACTAGCATCCGCCGGGGCCAACGTCCTGACTTTC. Protein product: CASSLTGGLASAGANVLTF.

The genes are TRBV27 and TRBJ1-1; 7 nucleotides align to TRBD1. CDR3 length: 16 residues. Germline V gene data show CDR1 as MNHEY and CDR2 as SMNVEV (reference sequence). V was clipped by 6 bases and J by 0 bases; unmatched bases: 10. The CDR3 nucleotides read TGTGCCAGCAGATCAACAGGGGAATCCTTGAACACTGAAGCTTTCTTT. This sequence encodes CASRSTGESLNTEAFF.

The chain uses TRBV18 and TRBJ2-5, with a possible D match to TRBD2 (5 bases). Germline CDR1 reads KGHSH; CDR2 reads LQKENI. The CDR3 covers 13 residues. V gave up 2 bases and J gave up 7 bases, with 11 bases separating them. As DNA, the CDR3 is TGTGCCAGCTCACCATCAGGAGAGGGGACCCAGTACTTC. It translates to CASSPSGEGTQYF.

The V and J genes are TRBV5-1 and TRBJ2-2, with D perhaps matching TRBD1 (5 bases). The germline V gene encodes CDR1 SGHRS and CDR2 YFSETQ. Trimming pared 3 bases from V and 1 base from J, leaving 10 bases between. CDR3 length: 15 amino acids. The CDR3 region is CASSWKGKNTGELFF. CDR3 in DNA: TGCGCCAGCAGCTGGAAGGGGAAGAACACCGGGGAGCTGTTTTTT.

The chain recombines TRBV7-2 with TRBJ2-5; 10 nucleotides align to TRBD2. Germline CDR1 reads SGHTA; CDR2 reads FQGNSA. The CDR3 totals 14 residues. The V gene end was trimmed by 5 bases and the J gene end by 2 bases; junction bases not matched to a gene: 2. The CDR3 region is CASSRAGGQETQYF. DNA of the CDR3: TGTGCCAGCAGCAGAGCGGGGGGGCAAGAGACCCAGTACTTC.